This is a list of T cell receptor beta chains from one sample in a study of blood T cell repertoires in COVID-19. Measured with immunoSEQ multiplex PCR; TCRdb has only the in-frame clones, and not every one. The table has around 150,000 clones, around 84% seen once. The sequencing input was peripheral blood. Receptor source: a human donor with acute or convalescent COVID-19. The donor label of this sample is uncertain. CDR3s leave out the opening cysteine and the closing phenylalanine or tryptophan.

V,J,CDR3
TRBV10-3,TRBJ2-5,AISEGGGLWTQY
TRBV18,TRBJ1-1,ASSFGQENTEAF
TRBV6-2/TRBV6-3,TRBJ1-2,ASSSARLDRDYGYT
TRBV29-1,TRBJ2-3,SAPFSASGGGPDTQY
TRBV2,TRBJ1-1,ASSARGSNTEAF
TRBV10-3,TRBJ2-3,AIREGDSHTDTQY
TRBV4-2,TRBJ2-7,ASSPQGGVTYEQY
TRBV5-1,TRBJ2-6,ASSLEGISGANVLT
TRBV4-1,TRBJ1-6,ASSQPTGDNSPLH
TRBV15,TRBJ1-5,ATSRDLQGSLAQH
TRBV7-2,TRBJ1-5,ASSSEGNQPQH
TRBV5-6,TRBJ1-3,ASSPGTGDRNTIY
TRBV5-4,TRBJ2-2,ASSSTGGGSDGELF
TRBV15,TRBJ1-1,ATSRAGANTEAF
TRBV12-2,TRBJ1-2,ASRLGIRRGQGKQSYGYT
TRBV27,TRBJ2-7,ASSLQGIAYEQY
TRBV5-4,TRBJ1-2,ASSNSDRGGRYGYT
TRBV4-1,TRBJ1-1,ASSQEGGQNTEAF
TRBV4-2,TRBJ2-3,ASSQGSGQGSPDTQY
TRBV3-1/TRBV3-2,TRBJ1-4,ASSRKTGVTNEKLF
TRBV7-9,TRBJ1-2,ASSLATGGRNYGYT
TRBV4-2,TRBJ1-2,ASSQRTGRDGYT
TRBV18,TRBJ2-1,ASSPGQGKDEQF
TRBV7-9,TRBJ1-2,ASSFQGSHNYGYT
TRBV19,TRBJ1-6,ASQGGFYNSPLH
TRBV7-2,TRBJ2-1,ASSAFPGGPDEQF
TRBV18,TRBJ2-2,ASSPRGQLNTGELF
TRBV25-1,TRBJ2-2,ASSGQGIGELF
TRBV9,TRBJ2-5,ASSVEPGLGVETQY